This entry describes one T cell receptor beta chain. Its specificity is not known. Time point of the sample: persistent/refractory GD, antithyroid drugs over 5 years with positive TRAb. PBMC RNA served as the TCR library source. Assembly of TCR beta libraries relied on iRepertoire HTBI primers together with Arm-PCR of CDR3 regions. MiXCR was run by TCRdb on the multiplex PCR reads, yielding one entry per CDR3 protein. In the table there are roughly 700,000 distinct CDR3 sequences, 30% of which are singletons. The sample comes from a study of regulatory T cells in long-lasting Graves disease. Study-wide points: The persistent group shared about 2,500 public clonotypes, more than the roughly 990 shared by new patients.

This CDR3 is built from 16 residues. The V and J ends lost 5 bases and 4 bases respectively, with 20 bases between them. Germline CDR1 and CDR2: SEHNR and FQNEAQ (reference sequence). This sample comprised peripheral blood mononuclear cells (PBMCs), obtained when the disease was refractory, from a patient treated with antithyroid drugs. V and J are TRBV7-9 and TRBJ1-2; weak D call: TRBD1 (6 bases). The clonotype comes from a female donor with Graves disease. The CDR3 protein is CASSPGGVQGSYGYTF. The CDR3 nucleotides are TGTGCCAGCAGCCCTGGTGGGGTCCAGGGGAGCTATGGCTACACCTTC.